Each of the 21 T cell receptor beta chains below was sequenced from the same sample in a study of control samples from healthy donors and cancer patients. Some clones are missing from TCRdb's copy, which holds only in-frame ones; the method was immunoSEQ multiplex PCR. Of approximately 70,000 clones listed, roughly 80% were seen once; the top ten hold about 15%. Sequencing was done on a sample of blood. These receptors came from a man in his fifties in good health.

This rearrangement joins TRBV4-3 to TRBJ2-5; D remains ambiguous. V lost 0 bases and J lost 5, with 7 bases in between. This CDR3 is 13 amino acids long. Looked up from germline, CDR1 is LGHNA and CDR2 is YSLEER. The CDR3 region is CASSQDVAETQYF. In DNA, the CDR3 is TGCGCCAGCAGCCAAGACGTTGCGGAGACCCAGTACTTC.

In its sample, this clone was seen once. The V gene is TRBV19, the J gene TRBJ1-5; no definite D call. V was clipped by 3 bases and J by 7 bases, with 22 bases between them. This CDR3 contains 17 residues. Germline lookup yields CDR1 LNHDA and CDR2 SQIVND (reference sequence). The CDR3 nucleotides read TGTGCCAGTAGTATGAATGGAGGAGCTGGTTCTCGGCAGCCCCAGCATTTT. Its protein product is CASSMNGGAGSRQPQHF.

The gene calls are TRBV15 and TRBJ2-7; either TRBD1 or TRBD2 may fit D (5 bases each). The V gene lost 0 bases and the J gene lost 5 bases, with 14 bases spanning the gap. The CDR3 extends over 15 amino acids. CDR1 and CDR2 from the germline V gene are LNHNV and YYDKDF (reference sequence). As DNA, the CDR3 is TGTGCCACCAGCAGAGATCCGGCAGGGCGGGACGAGCAGTACTTC. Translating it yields CATSRDPAGRDEQYF.

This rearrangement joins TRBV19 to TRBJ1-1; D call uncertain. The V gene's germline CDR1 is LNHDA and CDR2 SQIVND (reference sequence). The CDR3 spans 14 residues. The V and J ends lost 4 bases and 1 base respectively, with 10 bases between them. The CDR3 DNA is TGTGCCAGTAGTAATGGTCAGGAGAACACTGAAGCTTTCTTT. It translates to CASSNGQENTEAFF.

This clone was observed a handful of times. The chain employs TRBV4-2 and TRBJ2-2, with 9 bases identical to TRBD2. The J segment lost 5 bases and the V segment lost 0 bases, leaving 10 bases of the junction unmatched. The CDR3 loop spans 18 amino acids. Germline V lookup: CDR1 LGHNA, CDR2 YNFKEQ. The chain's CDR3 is CASSQEAVLAGKTGELFF. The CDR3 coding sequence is TGTGCCAGCAGCCAAGAGGCAGTTCTAGCGGGAAAAACCGGGGAGCTGTTTTTT.

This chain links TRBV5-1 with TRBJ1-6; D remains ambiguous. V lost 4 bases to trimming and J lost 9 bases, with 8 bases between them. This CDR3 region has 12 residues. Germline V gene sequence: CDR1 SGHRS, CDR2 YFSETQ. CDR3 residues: CASSQGGSPLHF. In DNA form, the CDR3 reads TGCGCCAGCAGCCAAGGAGGTTCACCCCTCCACTTT.

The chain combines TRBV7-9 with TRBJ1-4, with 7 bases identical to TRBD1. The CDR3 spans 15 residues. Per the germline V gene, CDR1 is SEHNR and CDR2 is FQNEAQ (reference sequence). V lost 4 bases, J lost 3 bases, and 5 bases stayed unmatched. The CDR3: CASSSAGTANEKLFF. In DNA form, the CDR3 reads TGTGCCAGCAGCTCGGCCGGGACAGCTAATGAAAAACTGTTTTTT.

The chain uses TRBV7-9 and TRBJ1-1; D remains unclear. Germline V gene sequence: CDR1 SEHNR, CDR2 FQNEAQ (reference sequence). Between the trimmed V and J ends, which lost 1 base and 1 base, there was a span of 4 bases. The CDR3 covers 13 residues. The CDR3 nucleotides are TGTGCCAGCAGCTTAGAATCGAACACTGAAGCTTTCTTT. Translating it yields CASSLESNTEAFF.

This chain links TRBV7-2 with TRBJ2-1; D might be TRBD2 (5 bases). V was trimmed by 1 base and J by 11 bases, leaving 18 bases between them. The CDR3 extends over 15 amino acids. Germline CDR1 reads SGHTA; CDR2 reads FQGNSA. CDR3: CASSLVWTPPGKQFF. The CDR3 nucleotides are TGTGCCAGCAGCTTAGTGTGGACTCCCCCCGGGAAGCAGTTCTTC.

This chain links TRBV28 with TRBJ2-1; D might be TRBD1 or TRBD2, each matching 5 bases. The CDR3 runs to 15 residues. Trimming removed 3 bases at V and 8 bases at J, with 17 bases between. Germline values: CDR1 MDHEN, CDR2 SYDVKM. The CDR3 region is CASSFRQPGSDEQFF. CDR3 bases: TGTGCCAGCAGTTTTAGACAGCCGGGGTCGGATGAGCAGTTCTTC.

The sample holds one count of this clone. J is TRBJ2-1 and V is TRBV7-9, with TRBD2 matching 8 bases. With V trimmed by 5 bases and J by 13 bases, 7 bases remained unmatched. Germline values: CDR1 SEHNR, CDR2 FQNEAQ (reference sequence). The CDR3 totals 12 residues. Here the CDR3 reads CASSQALAGQFF. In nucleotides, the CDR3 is TGTGCCAGCAGCCAGGCGCTAGCGGGCCAGTTCTTC.

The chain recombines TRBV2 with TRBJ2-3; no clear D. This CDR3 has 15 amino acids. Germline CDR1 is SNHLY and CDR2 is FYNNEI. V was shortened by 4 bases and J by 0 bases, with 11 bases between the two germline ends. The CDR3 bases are TGTGCCAGCAGTGTGCGGCGGATCAGCACAGATACGCAGTATTTT. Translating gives CASSVRRISTDTQYF.

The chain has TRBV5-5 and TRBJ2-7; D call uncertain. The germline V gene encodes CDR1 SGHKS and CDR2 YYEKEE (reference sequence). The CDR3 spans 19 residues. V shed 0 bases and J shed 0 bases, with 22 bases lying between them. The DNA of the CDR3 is TGTGCCAGCAGCTTGGTTCTGCCTCGCCGGCCCCCATGCTCCTACGAGCAGTACTTC. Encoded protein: CASSLVLPRRPPCSYEQYF.

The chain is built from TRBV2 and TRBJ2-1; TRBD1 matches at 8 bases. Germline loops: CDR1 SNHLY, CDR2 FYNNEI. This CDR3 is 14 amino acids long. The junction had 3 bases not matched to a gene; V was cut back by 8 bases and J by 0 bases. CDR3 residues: CASGDRSSYNEQFF. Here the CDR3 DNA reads TGTGCCAGCGGGGACAGGAGCTCCTACAATGAGCAGTTCTTC.

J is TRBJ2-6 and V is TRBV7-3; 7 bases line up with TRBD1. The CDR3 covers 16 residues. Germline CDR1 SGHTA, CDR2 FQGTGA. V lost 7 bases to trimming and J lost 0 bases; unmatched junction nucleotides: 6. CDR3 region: CASTMGQPSGANVLTF. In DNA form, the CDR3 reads TGTGCCAGCACCATGGGACAGCCCTCTGGGGCCAACGTCCTGACTTTC.

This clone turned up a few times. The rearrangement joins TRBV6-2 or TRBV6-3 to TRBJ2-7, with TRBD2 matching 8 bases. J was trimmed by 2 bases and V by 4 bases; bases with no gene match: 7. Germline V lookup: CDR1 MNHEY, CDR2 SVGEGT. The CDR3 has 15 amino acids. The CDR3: CASSSPSSGAYEQYF. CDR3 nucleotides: TGTGCCAGCAGTTCCCCGAGTAGCGGGGCCTACGAGCAGTACTTC.

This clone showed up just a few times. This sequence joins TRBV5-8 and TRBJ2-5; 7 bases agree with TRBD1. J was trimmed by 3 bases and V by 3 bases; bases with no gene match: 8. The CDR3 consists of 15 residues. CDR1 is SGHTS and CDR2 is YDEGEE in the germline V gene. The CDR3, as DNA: TGTGCCAGCAGCTCGGGACAGCGAAAGAAAGAGACCCAGTACTTC. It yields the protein CASSSGQRKKETQYF. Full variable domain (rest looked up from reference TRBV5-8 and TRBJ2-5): EAGVTQSPTHLIKTRGQQATLRCSPISGHTSVYWYQQALGLGLQFLLWYDEGEERNRGNFPPRFSGRQFPNYSSELNVNALELEDSALYLCASSSGQRKKETQYFGPGTRLLVL.

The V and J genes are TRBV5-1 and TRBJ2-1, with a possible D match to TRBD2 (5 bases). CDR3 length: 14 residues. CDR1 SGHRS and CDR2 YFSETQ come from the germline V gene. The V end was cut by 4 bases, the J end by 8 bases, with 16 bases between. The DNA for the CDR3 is TGCGCCAGCAGCCAGGCCAAGCCCGGGGATGAGCAGTTCTTC. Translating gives CASSQAKPGDEQFF.

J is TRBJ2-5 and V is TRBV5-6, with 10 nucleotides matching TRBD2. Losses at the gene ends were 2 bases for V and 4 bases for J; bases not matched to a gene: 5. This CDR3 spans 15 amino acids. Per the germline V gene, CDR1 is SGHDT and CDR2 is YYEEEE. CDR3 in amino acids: CASSFSSGSGETQYF. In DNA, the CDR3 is TGTGCCAGCAGCTTTTCTAGCGGGAGCGGAGAGACCCAGTACTTC.

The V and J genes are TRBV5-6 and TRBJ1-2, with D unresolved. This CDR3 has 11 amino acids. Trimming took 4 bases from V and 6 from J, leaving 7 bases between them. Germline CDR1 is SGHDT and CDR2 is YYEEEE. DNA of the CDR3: TGTGCCAGCAGCCGGCGGGATGGCTACACCTTC. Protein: CASSRRDGYTF. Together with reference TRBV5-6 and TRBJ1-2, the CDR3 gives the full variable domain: DAGVTQSPTHLIKTRGQQVTLRCSPKSGHDTVSWYQQALGQGPQFIFQYYEEEERQRGNFPDRFSGHQFPNYSSELNVNALLLGDSALYLCASSRRDGYTFGSGTRLTVV.

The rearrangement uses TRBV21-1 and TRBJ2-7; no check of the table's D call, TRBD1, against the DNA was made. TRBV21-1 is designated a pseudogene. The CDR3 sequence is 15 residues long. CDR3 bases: TGTGCCAGCAGCAAAATAGCGGACAGGGGGAACGAGCAGTACTTC. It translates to CASSKIADRGNEQYF.